This is a list of T cell receptor beta chains from one sample in a study of T cell repertoires in cytomegalovirus infection. A single record per CDR3 protein comes from TCRdb applying MiXCR to the reads. Counted here are 300,000 to 400,000 distinct CDR3 sequences, 25% occurring once; the ten biggest clones make up roughly 14%. These TCRs are of unknown antigen specificity. The input for sequencing was cultured PBMCs, taken from culture after CMV antigen stimulation. All receptors come from a human donor in good health (CMV status not recorded). Some clones in this sample may be carry-over from other donors' samples. The CDR3 runs from the conserved cysteine through the conserved F or W. A D gene is named only where the DNA matches it firmly. Not all rows give a size; the values are once, few, many and, for expanded clones, a class.

clone_size,d_call,v_call,j_call,cdr3_aa,cdr3_nt
.,.,TRBV10-1,TRBJ2-1,CASSEAVAGEQFF,TGCGCCAGCAGTGAGGCCGTAGCCGGTGAGCAGTTCTTC
many,.,TRBV11-3,TRBJ1-1,CASSLIRGNTEAFF,TGTGCCAGCAGCTTAATTAGGGGGAACACTGAAGCTTTCTTT
.,.,TRBV19,TRBJ1-5,CASTQGFSFRLGDPQHF,TGTGCCAGTACCCAGGGGTTTTCCTTCCGGCTCGGTGATCCCCAGCATTTT
.,.,TRBV24-1,TRBJ2-1,CATSDGPRRYNGQFF,TGTGCCACCAGTGATGGGCCGAGACGCTACAATGGGCAGTTCTTC
many,.,TRBV7-9,TRBJ1-5,CASSSAPGGNQPQHF,TGTGCCAGCAGCTCCGCCCCGGGGGGAAATCAGCCCCAGCATTTT
.,TRBD2,TRBV7-2,TRBJ2-1,CASSLRLAGGPRFF,TGTGCCAGCAGTCTCCGACTAGCGGGAGGGCCGCGGTTCTTC
few,.,TRBV7-2,TRBJ2-2,CASRQFPNTGELFF,TGTGCCAGCAGACAGTTTCCGAACACCGGGGAGCTGTTTTTT
.,.,TRBV4-1,TRBJ1-4,CASSHGGKGWVEKLFF,TGCGCCAGCAGCCATGGGGGGAAGGGGTGGGTTGAAAAACTGTTTTTT
many,.,TRBV7-2,TRBJ2-1,CASSLVSRDGNEQFF,TGTGCCAGCAGCTTAGTCTCGCGGGACGGCAATGAGCAGTTCTTC
.,.,TRBV7-6,TRBJ1-2,CASSFSDSWQDYTF,TGTGCCAGCAGCTTTTCAGACTCGTGGCAAGACTACACCTTC
.,.,TRBV20-1,TRBJ1-3,CSADSRNTIYF,TGCAGTGCTGACAGCAGAAACACCATATATTTT
few,TRBD1,TRBV28,TRBJ2-3,CASSPWRAGGPDTQYF,TGTGCCAGCAGTCCGTGGCGGGCAGGGGGCCCAGATACGCAGTATTTT
many,.,TRBV7-2,TRBJ2-3,CASSLVSRTDTQYF,TGTGCCAGCAGCTTAGTGTCCCGCACAGATACGCAGTATTTT
.,TRBD1,TRBV19,TRBJ2-3,CASSSPGQGKDTQYF,TGTGCCAGTAGTAGTCCGGGACAGGGGAAGGATACGCAGTATTTT
few,TRBD1,TRBV7-9,TRBJ1-2,CASSSGLLGTGVYGYTF,TGTGCCAGCAGCTCAGGGCTCTTAGGGACAGGAGTATATGGCTACACCTTC
.,.,TRBV19,TRBJ1-2,CASSIPGVGGYGYTF,TGTGCCAGTAGTATCCCGGGGGTTGGCGGCTATGGCTACACCTTC
few,.,TRBV19,TRBJ1-2,CASKPGRTYGYTF,TGTGCCAGTAAGCCGGGACGCACTTATGGCTACACCTTC
.,.,TRBV10-2,TRBJ1-2,CASSLMGGYTF,TGCGCCAGCAGTCTCATGGGGGGCTACACCTTC
few,TRBD1,TRBV6-2/TRBV6-3,TRBJ1-1,CASSSYGQVFTEAFF,TGTGCCAGCAGCTCCTACGGACAGGTTTTCACTGAAGCTTTCTTT